This TCR beta chain was recovered during a study of blood T cell repertoires in COVID-19. The wider study: PBMCs, B-cell-depleted T cells, or T cells provided the cDNA or gDNA that made up the material.

Using immunoSEQ multiplex PCR, the repertoire was profiled, and TCRdb retains in-frame clones only, with some absent. The sample lists about 40,000 clones, about 80% occurring once. This CDR3 comprises 14 residues. J lost 9 bases, V lost 0 bases, and 2 bases had no gene match. Germline values: CDR1 MNHEY, CDR2 SMNVEV (reference sequence). The chain joins TRBV27 to TRBJ1-6; 7 nucleotides line up with TRBD1. Sequencing was carried out using peripheral blood. This clonotype was obtained from a man in his forties or fifties with active or convalescent COVID-19. The CDR3 DNA sequence: TGTGCCAGCAGTTTATCAGGGGGCGTTTCACCCCTCCACTTT. Residues: CASSLSGGVSPLHF.